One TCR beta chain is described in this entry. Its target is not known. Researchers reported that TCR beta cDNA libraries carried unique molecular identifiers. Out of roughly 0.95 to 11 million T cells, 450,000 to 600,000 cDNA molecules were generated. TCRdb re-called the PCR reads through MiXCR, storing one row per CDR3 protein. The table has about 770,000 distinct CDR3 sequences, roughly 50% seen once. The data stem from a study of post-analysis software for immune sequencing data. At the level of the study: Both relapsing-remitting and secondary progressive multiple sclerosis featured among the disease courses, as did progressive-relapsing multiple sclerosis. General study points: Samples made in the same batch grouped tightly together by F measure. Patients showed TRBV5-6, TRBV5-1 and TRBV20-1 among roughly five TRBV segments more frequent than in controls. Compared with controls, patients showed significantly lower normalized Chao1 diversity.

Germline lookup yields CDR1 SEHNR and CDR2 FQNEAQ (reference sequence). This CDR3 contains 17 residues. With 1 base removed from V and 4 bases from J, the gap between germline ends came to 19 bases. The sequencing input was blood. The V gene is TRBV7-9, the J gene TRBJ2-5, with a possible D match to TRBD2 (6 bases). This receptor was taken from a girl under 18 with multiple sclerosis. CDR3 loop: CASSLVPGSRPRETQYF. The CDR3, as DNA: TGTGCCAGCAGCTTAGTTCCCGGGAGCCGGCCTCGAGAGACCCAGTACTTC.